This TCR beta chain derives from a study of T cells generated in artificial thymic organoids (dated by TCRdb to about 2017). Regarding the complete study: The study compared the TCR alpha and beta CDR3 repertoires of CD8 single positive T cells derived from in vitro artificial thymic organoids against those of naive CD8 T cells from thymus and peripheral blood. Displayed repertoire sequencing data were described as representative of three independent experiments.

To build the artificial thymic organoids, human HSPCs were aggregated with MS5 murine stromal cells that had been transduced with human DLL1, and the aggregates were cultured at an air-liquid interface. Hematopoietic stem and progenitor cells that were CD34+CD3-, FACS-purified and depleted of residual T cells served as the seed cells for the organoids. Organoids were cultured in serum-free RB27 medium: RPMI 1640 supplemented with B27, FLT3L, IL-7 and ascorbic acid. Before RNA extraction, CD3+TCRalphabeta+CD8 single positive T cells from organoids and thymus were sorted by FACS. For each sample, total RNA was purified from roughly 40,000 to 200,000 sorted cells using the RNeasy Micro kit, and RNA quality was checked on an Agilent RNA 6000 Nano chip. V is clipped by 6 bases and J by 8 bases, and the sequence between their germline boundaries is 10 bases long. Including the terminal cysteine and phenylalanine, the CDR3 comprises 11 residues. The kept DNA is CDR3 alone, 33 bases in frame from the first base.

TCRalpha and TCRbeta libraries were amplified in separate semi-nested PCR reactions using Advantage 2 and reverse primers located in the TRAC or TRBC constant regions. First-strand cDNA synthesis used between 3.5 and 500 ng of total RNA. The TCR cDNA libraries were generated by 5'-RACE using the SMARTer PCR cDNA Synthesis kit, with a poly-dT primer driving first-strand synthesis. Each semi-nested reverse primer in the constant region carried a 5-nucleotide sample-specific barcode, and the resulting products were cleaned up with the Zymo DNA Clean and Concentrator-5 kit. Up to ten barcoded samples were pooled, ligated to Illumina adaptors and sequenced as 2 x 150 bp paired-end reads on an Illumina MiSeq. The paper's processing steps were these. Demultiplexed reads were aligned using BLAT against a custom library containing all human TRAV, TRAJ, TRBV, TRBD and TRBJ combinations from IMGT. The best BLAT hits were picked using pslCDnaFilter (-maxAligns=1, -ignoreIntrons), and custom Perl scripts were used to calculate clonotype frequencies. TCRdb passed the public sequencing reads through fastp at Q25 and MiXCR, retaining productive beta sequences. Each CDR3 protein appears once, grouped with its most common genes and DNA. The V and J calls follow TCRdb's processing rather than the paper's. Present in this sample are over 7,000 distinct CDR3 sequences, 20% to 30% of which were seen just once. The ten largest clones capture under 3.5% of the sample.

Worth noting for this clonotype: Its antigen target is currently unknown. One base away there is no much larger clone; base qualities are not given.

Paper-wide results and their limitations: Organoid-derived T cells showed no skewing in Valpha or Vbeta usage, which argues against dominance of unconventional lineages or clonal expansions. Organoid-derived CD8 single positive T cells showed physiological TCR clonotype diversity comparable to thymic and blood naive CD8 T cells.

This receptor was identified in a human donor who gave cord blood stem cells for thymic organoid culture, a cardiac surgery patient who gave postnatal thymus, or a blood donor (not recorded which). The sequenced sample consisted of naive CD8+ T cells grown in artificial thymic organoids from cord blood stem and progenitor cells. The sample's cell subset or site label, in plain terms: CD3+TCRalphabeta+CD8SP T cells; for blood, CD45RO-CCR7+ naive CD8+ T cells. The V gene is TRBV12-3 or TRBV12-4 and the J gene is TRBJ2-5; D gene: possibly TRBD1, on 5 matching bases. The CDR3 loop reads CASSRVGTQYF. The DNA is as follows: TGTGCCAGCAGCAGGGTTGGCACCCAGTACTTC.